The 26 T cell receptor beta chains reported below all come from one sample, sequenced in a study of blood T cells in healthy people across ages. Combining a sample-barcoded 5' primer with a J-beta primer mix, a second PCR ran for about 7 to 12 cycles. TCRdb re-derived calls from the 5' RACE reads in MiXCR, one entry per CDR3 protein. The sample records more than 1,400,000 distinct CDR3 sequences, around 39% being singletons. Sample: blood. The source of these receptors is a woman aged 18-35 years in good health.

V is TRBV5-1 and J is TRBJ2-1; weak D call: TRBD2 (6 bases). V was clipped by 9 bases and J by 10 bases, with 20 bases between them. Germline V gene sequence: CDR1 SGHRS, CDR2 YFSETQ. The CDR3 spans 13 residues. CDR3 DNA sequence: TGCGCCAATCCTCACACTAGCAACGGCGAGCAGTTCTTC. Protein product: CANPHTSNGEQFF.

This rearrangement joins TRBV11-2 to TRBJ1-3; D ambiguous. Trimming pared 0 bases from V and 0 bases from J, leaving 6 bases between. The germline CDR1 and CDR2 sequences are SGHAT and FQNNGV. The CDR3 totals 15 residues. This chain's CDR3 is CASSLEIISGNTIYF. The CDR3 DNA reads TGTGCCAGCAGCTTAGAGATAATCTCTGGAAACACCATATATTTT.

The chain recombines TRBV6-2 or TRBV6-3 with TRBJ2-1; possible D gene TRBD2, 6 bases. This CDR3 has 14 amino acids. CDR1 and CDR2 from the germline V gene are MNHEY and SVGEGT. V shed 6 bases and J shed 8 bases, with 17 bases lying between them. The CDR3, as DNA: TGTGCCAGCAGCCGCCGGATCCTAGCGCATGAGCAGTTCTTC. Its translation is CASSRRILAHEQFF.

The CDR3 coding sequence is TGTGCCAGCAACGGCCGGCTTGACAGGACCGTTTTTGGCTACACCTTC. Amino acids: CASNGRLDRTVFGYTF. The V call is TRBV6-5, the J call TRBJ1-2, with D possibly matching TRBD1 (6 bases). This CDR3 has 16 residues. Looked up from germline, CDR1 is MNHEY and CDR2 is SVGAGI. V lost 7 bases, J lost 7 bases, and 25 bases lay in between.

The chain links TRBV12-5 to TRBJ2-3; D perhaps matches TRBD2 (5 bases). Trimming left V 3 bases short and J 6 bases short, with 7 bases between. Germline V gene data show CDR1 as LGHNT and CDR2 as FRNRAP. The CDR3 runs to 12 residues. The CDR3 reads CASGFGGDTQYF. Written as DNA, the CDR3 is TGTGCTAGTGGTTTTGGCGGGGATACGCAGTATTTT.

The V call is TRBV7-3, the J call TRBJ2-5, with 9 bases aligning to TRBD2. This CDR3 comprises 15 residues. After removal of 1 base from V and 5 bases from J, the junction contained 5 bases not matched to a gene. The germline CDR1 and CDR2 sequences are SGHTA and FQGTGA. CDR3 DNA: TGTGCCAGCAGCTTAAGGTCGCGGGGGGGGGAGACCCAGTACTTC. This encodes CASSLRSRGGETQYF.

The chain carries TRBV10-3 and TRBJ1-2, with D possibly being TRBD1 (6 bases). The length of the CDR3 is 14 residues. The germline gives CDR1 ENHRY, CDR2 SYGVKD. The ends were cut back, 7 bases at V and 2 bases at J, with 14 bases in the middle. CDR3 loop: CAITGAGANYGYTF. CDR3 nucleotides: TGTGCCATCACCGGGGCAGGGGCGAACTATGGCTACACCTTC.

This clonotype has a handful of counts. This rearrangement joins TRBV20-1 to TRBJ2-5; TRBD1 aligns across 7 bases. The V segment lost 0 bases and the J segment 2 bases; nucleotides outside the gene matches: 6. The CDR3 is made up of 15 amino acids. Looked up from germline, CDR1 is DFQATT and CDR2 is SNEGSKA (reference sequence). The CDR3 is CSARDGGQEQETQYF. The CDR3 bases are TGCAGTGCTAGAGACGGAGGACAGGAGCAAGAGACCCAGTACTTC.

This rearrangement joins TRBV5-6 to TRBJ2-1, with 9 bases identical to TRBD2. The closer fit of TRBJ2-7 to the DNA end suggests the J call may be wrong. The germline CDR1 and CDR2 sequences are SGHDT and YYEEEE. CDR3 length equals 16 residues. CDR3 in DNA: TGTGCCAGCAGCTTCAGAGCGGGGGGTAAATACAATGAGCAGTACTTC. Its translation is CASSFRAGGKYNEQYF.

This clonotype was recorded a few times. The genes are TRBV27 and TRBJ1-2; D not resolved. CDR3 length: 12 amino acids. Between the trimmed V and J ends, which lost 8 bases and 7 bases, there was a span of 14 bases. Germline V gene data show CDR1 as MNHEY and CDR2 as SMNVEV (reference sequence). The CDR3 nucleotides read TGTGCCAGCGGTACGGTGGGGAGTGGCTACACCTTC. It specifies CASGTVGSGYTF.

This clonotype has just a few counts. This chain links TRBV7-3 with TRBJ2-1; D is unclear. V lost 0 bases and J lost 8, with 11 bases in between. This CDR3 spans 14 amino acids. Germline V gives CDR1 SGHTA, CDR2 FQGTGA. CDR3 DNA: TGTGCCAGCAGCTTAACGGAGCTACCCGATGAGCAGTTCTTC. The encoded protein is CASSLTELPDEQFF.

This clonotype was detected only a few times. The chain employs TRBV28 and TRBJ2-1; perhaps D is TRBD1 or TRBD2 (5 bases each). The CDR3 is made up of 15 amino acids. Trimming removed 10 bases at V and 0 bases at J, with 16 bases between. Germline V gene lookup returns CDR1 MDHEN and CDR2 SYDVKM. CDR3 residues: CANSPGGVSYNEQFF. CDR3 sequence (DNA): TGTGCCAACTCCCCTGGGGGAGTCTCCTACAATGAGCAGTTCTTC.

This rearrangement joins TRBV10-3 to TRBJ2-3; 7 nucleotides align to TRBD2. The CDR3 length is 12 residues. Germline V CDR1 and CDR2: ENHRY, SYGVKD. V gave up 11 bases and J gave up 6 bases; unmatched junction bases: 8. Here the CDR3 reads CASRGEVDTQYF. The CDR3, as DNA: TGTGCCTCACGGGGGGAGGTTGATACGCAGTATTTT.

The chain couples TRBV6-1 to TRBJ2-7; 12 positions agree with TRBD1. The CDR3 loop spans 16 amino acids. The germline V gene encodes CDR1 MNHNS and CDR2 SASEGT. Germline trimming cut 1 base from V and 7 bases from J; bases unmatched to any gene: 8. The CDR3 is CASSEEWGQGAHEQYF. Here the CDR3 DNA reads TGTGCCAGCAGTGAAGAGTGGGGACAGGGGGCTCATGAGCAGTACTTC.

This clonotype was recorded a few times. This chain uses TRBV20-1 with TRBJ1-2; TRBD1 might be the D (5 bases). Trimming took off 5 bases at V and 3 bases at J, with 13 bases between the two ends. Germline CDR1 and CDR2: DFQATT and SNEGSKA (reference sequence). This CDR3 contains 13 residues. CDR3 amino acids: CSAAQVSHYGYTF. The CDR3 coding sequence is TGCAGTGCTGCACAGGTTAGCCACTATGGCTACACCTTC.

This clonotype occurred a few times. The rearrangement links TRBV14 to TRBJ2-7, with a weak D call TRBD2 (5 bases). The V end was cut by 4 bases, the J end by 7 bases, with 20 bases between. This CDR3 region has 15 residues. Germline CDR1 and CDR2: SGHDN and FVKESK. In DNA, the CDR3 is TGTGCCAGCAGCCCCGAGCGGCTACGGCCCAATGAGCAGTACTTC. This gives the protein CASSPERLRPNEQYF. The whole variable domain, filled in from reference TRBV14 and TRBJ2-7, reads EAGVTQFPSHSVIEKGQTVTLRCDPISGHDNLYWYRRVMGKEIKFLLHFVKESKQDESGMPNNRFLAERTGGTYSTLKVQPAELEDSGVYFCASSPERLRPNEQYFGPGTRLTVT.

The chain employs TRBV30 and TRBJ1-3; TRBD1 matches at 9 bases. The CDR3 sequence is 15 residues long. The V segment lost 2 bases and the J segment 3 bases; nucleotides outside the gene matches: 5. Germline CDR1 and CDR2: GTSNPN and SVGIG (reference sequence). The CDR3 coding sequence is TGTGCCTGGAGTTTACAGGGGGCGTTTGGAAACACCATATATTTT. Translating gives CAWSLQGAFGNTIYF.

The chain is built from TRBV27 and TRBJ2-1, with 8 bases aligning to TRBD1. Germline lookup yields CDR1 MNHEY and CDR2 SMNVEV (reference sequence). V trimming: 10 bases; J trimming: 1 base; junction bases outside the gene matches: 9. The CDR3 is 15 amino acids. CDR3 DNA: TGTGCCAACAGGGCCGGGACAGGTTCCTACAATGAGCAGTTCTTC. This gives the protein CANRAGTGSYNEQFF.

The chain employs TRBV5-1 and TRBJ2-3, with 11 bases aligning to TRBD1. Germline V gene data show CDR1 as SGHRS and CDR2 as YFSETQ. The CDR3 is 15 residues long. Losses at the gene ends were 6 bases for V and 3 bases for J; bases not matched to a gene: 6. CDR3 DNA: TGCGCCAGCAATCAGGGACAGGGGGGGACAGATACGCAGTATTTT. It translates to CASNQGQGGTDTQYF.

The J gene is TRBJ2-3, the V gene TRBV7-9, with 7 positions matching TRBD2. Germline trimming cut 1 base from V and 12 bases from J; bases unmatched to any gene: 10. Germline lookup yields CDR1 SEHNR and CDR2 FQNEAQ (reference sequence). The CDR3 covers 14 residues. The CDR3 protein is CASSLGSLAEPQYF. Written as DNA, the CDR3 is TGTGCCAGCAGCTTAGGGAGTCTAGCGGAGCCACAGTATTTT.

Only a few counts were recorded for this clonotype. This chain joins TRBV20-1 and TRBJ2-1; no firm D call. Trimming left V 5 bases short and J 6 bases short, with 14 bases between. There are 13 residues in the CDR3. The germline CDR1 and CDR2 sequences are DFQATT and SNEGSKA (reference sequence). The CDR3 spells CSAPVGSGNEQFF. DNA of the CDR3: TGCAGTGCTCCCGTGGGATCGGGCAATGAGCAGTTCTTC.

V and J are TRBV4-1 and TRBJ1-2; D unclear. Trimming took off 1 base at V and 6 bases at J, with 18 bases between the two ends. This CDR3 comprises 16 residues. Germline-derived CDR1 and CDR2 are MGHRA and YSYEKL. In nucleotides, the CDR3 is TGCGCCAGCAGCCAAGCCCCCCCGGGATCTACTAATGGCTACACCTTC. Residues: CASSQAPPGSTNGYTF.

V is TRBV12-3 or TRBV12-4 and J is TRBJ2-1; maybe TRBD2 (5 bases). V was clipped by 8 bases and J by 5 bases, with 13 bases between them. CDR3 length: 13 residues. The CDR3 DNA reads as TGTGCCAGCGGAAGGCGAGCGGACAATGAGCAGTTCTTC. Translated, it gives CASGRRADNEQFF.

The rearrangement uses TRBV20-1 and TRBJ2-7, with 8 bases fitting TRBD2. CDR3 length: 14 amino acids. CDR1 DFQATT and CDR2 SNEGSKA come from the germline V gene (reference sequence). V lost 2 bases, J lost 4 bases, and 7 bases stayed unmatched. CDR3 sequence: CSARPIAGRYEQYF. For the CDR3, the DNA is TGCAGTGCTAGACCAATAGCGGGAAGGTACGAGCAGTACTTC.

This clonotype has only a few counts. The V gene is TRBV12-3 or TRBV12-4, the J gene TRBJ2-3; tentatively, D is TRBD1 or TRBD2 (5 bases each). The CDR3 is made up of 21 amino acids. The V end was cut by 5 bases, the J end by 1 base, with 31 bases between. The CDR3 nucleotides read TGTGCCAGCAGTCACGACTCCAGGGTTGTAACTTTTCTCGGGGGCACAGATACGCAGTATTTT. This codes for CASSHDSRVVTFLGGTDTQYF.

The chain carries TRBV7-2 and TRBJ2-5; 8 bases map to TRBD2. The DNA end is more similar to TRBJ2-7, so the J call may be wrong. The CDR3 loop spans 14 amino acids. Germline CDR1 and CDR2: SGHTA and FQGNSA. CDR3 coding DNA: TGTGCCAGCAGCTTAGCACCCCTAGCGGGCGAGCAGTACTTC. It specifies CASSLAPLAGEQYF.